This T cell receptor (beta chain) was profiled in a study of early T cells in non-severe SARS-CoV-2 infection (dated by TCRdb to 2020 to 2023). In the study overall: Bulk RNA from unsorted whole blood was used for TCR sequencing, so alpha and beta chains could not be paired. The paper's findings and limits, for the study overall: VDJdb matching was skewed toward anti-spike CD8 responses and likely underestimated virus-specific expansions by missing private and CD4 specificities.

CDR1 and CDR2 (LGHDT, YNNKEL) derive from the germline V gene (reference sequence). Including the terminal cysteine and phenylalanine, the CDR3 comprises 14 residues. Just CDR3 DNA is preserved here, 42 bases in frame from base 1. V and J are truncated by 1 base and 1 base respectively, leaving an intervening sequence of 7 bases. The method behind the library was 5' RACE. The data were produced on a NextSeq 500. In the TCR library protocol, unique molecular identifiers were attached to individual cDNA molecules to correct for PCR bias and sequencing error. Sequencing covered both TCR alpha and beta chains, and within each sample the abundances of alpha and beta sequences were tightly co-correlated. For the original study's pipeline: Decombinator V4 was used to annotate TCR sequences for V gene, J gene and CDR3. TCRs were defined as expanded if a significant change between any two time points was detected under a Poisson model with p below 0.0001. TCR abundances were normalised to the total number of TCRs sequenced per sample and expressed as counts per million. TRAV1-2 paired with TRAJ12, TRAJ20 or TRAJ33 defined MAIT TCRs, while TRAV10 paired with TRAJ18 defined iNKT TCRs. VDJdb, accessed on 1 November 2021, was searched for TCRs annotated for CMV, EBV and SARS-CoV-2, and TCRs annotated for more than one antigen were excluded. TCRdb cleaned the public reads at Q25 with fastp, built clones with MiXCR and kept in-frame beta chains. Here each entry gathers all rows of one CDR3 protein and keeps the most common genes and DNA. These V and J calls derive from TCRdb rather than the authors' analysis. The sample contains approximately 110,000 distinct CDR3 sequences, about 15% of them found a single time. The top ten hold just over 20% of the sample.

The study was a case-control design nested within a healthcare worker cohort in London, UK, with weekly nasopharyngeal swab PCR tests and blood sampling. Between 23 and 31 March 2020, the week of the UK lockdown, healthcare workers were enrolled and then followed up weekly for as long as 16 weeks. This clonotype was picked up many times. Its recognized antigen is unknown. Base qualities are not provided; no much larger clone lies one nucleotide away. This sequence originates from an adult who was a healthcare worker with PCR-confirmed SARS-CoV-2 infection or an uninfected control (not recorded which). The sequence is built from TRBV3-1 and TRBJ1-1; there is no confident call for the D gene. The sequencing input was whole blood. The CDR3 in this case is CASSQVTENTEAFF. Here is the DNA: TGTGCCAGCAGCCAAGTCACCGAGAACACTGAAGCTTTCTTT.